This is a list of T cell receptor beta chains from one sample in a study of blood T cell repertoires in COVID-19. The table came from immunoSEQ multiplex PCR; TCRdb's copy has only in-frame clones and leaves some out. The top ten hold 0.6% of the sample, which has approximately 440,000 clones, less than 95% seen once. Material for sequencing was PBMCs or T cells enriched from blood (not recorded which). These receptor sequences come from a young man who had recovered from COVID-19. The conserved cysteine and the conserved F or W are not part of the CDR3 here.

v_gene: TRBV2
j_gene: TRBJ1-2
CDR3aa: ASRGGWIGRIEYGYT

v_gene: TRBV10-3
j_gene: TRBJ1-2
CDR3aa: AISESTGGFEGYT

v_gene: TRBV29-1
j_gene: TRBJ2-5
CDR3aa: SGRTGGETQY

v_gene: TRBV10-3
j_gene: TRBJ1-5
CDR3aa: ATEPGTGINQPQH

v_gene: TRBV5-8
j_gene: TRBJ2-1
CDR3aa: ASSFFGGRATDEQF

v_gene: TRBV27
j_gene: TRBJ1-6
CDR3aa: ASRPDRANSPLH

v_gene: TRBV19
j_gene: TRBJ1-4
CDR3aa: ASSIRQGVAEKLF

v_gene: TRBV11-3
j_gene: TRBJ2-7
CDR3aa: ASSLGPGPYEQY

v_gene: TRBV28
j_gene: TRBJ2-3
CDR3aa: ASSHAFLLAGGTDTQY

v_gene: TRBV5-1
j_gene: TRBJ2-1
CDR3aa: ASSLRLAGDNEQF

v_gene: TRBV9
j_gene: TRBJ1-2
CDR3aa: ASSPHERQGAGGYT

v_gene: TRBV21-1
j_gene: TRBJ1-2
CDR3aa: ASSTNRGTLGAGYGYT

v_gene: TRBV18
j_gene: TRBJ1-2
CDR3aa: ASSPTRVFDYGYT

v_gene: TRBV6-5
j_gene: TRBJ1-6
CDR3aa: ATHSQGWNSPLH